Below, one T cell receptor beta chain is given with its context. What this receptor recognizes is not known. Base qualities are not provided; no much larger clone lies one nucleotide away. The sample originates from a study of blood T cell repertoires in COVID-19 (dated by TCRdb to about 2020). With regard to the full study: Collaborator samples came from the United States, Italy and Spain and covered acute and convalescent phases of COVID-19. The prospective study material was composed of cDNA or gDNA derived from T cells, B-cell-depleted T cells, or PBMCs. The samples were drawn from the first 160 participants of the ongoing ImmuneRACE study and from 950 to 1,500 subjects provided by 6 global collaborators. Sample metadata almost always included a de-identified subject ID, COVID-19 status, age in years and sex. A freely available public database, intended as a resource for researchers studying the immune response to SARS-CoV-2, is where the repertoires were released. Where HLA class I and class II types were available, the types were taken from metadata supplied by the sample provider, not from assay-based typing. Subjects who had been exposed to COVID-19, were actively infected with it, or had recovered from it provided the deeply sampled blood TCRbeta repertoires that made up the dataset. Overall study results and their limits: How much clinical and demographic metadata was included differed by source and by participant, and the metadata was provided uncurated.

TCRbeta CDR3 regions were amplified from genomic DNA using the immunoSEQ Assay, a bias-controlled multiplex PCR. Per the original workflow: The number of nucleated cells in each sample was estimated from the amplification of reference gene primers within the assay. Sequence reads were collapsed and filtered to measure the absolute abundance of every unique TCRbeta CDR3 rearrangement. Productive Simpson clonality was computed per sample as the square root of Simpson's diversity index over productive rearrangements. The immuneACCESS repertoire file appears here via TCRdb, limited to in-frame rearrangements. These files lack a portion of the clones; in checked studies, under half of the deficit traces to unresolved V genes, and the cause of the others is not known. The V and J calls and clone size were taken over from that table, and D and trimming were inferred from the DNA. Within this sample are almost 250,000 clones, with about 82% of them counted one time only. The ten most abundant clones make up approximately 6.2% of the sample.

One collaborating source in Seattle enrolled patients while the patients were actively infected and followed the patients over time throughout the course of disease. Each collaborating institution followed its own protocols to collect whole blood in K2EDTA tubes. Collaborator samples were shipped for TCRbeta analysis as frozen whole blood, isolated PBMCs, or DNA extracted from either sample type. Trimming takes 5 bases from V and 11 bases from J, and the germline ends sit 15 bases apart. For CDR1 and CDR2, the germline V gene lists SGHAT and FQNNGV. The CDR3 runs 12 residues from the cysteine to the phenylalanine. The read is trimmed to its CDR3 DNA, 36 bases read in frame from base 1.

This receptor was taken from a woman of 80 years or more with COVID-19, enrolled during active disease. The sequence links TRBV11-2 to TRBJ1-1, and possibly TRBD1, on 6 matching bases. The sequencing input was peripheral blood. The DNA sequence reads TGTGCCAGCAGCCCCCAGACAGGAGATGCTTTCTTT. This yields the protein CASSPQTGDAFF. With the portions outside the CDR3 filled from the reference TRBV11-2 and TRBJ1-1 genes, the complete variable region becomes EAGVAQSPRYKIIEKRQSVAFWCNPISGHATLYWYQQILGQGPKLLIQFQNNGVVDDSQLPKDRFSAERLKGVDSTLKIQPAKLEDSAVYLCASSPQTGDAFFGQGTRLTVV.